This T cell receptor (beta chain) is from a study of cytomegalovirus exposure and HLA in healthy donors. PCR amplification relied on 60 Vbeta primers (plus 13 Jbeta primers). TCRdb's copy holds only in-frame clones and misses some; the assay was immunoSEQ multiplex PCR. The profile shows 150,000 or so clones, approximately 81% of them singletons. V shed 1 base and J 2 bases; nucleotides not matched to a gene: 11. This CDR3 spans 18 amino acids. Germline CDR1 reads MNHNS; CDR2 reads SASEGT. The chain combines TRBV6-1 with TRBJ2-1, with 7 bases that match TRBD1. The sequence came from a man aged 25-45 years in good health and CMV-seronegative. Sequencing input: PBMCs. CDR3 nucleotides: TGTGCCAGCAGTGAAGGCATTACAGGGGAACGTCCCTACAATGAGCAGTTCTTC. It translates to CASSEGITGERPYNEQFF.